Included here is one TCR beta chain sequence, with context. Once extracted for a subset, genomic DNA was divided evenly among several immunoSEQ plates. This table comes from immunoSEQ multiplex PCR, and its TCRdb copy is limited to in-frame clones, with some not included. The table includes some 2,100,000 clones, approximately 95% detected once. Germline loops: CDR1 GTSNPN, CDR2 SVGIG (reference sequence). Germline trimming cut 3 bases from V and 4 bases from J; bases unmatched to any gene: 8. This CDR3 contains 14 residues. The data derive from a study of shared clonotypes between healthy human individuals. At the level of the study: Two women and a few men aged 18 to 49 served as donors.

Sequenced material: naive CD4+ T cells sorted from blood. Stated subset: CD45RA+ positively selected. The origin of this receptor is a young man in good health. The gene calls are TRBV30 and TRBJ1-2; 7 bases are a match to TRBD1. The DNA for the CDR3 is TGTGCCTGGAGCCTCAAGGGGGCCGGCTATGGCTACACCTTC. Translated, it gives CAWSLKGAGYGYTF.